This T cell receptor (beta chain) was recovered during a study of blood T cell repertoires in COVID-19. The junction had 4 bases not matched to a gene; V was cut back by 4 bases and J by 2 bases. This CDR3 comprises 15 residues. Germline loops: CDR1 LGHNA, CDR2 YNFKEQ. Per the original methods: Cell counts per sample came from amplifying reference gene primers. The protocol was immunoSEQ multiplex PCR, while the TCRdb copy is restricted to in-frame clones and leaves out a portion. The V and J calls and clone size were taken over from that table, and D and trimming were inferred from the DNA. Of fewer than 200,000 clones in the sample, around 90% were seen once. Participants came from some 23 US areas, aged roughly 18 to 90 years. Participants reported their clinical history, and cohort assignment relied on those reports.

The origin of this receptor is a woman between 18 and 29 years old who had recovered from COVID-19. This sequence joins TRBV4-2 and TRBJ2-5; 10 bases line up with TRBD1. Sequencing was carried out using PBMCs or T cells enriched from blood (not recorded which). Written as DNA, the CDR3 is TGTGCCAGCAGCCTTGGGACAGGGGATCAAGAGACCCAGTACTTC. Its translation: CASSLGTGDQETQYF.